This TCR beta chain was recovered during a study of cytomegalovirus exposure and HLA in healthy donors. PCR employed 60 Vbeta and 13 Jbeta primers. Assay used: immunoSEQ multiplex PCR; TCRdb lists only in-frame clones, some missing. The sample lists around 130,000 clones, about two thirds occurring once. Per germline, CDR1 SGHDN and CDR2 FVKESK. V was pared by 3 bases and J by 3 bases, with 5 bases between. This CDR3 region has 12 residues. The sequencing input was PBMCs. This receptor was obtained from a human donor in good health. V usage is TRBV14 and J usage is TRBJ1-2, with D possibly being TRBD1 (5 bases). CDR3 in amino acids: CASSQTDYGYTF. CDR3 bases: TGTGCCAGCAGCCAGACAGACTATGGCTACACCTTC. Based on the CDR3 plus reference TRBV14 and TRBJ1-2, the full variable domain is EAGVTQFPSHSVIEKGQTVTLRCDPISGHDNLYWYRRVMGKEIKFLLHFVKESKQDESGMPNNRFLAERTGGTYSTLKVQPAELEDSGVYFCASSQTDYGYTFGSGTRLTVV.